Presented here are 19 T cell receptor beta chains from one specimen sequenced in a study of T cells in localized non-small cell lung cancer. TCRdb keeps only in-frame clones here, not all; method: immunoSEQ multiplex PCR. The repertoire holds approximately 88,000 clones, approximately 91% seen once, with 4.1% in the top ten. The source was PBMCs, collected before any cancer treatment. Source of these receptors: a woman aged 40-70 years with stage II squamous cell lung carcinoma.

The chain has TRBV4-1 and TRBJ1-2; D not certain. CDR1 MGHRA and CDR2 YSYEKL come from the germline V gene. Trimming shortened V by 1 base and J by 14 bases, and 14 bases separated the two germline ends. The CDR3 consists of 12 residues. CDR3 loop: CASSQVITAVTF. CDR3 coding DNA: TGCGCCAGCAGCCAAGTGATTACGGCTGTAACCTTC.

The chain carries TRBV5-4 and TRBJ1-2, with 8 bases lining up with TRBD1. Germline V gives CDR1 SGHNT, CDR2 YYREEE (reference sequence). There are 14 residues in the CDR3. V lost 0 bases to trimming and J lost 5 bases; unmatched junction nucleotides: 3. CDR3 bases: TGTGCCAGCAGCTTGGGGACAGGGCCATATGGCTACACCTTC. As protein: CASSLGTGPYGYTF.

The chain joins TRBV18 to TRBJ1-5, with 8 positions matching TRBD1. The CDR3 is 15 residues long. Germline CDR1 reads KGHSH; CDR2 reads LQKENI. The V segment lost 2 bases and the J segment 4 bases; nucleotides outside the gene matches: 4. CDR3 residues: CASSPDTGGNQPQHF. As DNA, the CDR3 is TGTGCCAGCTCACCAGATACAGGGGGAAATCAGCCCCAGCATTTT.

This chain connects TRBV7-9 to TRBJ1-3; 9 nucleotides line up with TRBD1. V shed 3 bases, J shed 7 bases, and the junction held 4 bases outside the gene matches. The CDR3 is 14 residues long. Germline V gene sequence: CDR1 SEHNR, CDR2 FQNEAQ (reference sequence). The DNA of the CDR3 is TGTGCCAGCAGCTTGGGACAGGGATGGAACACCATATATTTT. Its protein product is CASSLGQGWNTIYF. Full variable domain (rest looked up from reference TRBV7-9 and TRBJ1-3): DTGVSQNPRHKITKRGQNVTFRCDPISEHNRLYWYRQTLGQGPEFLTYFQNEAQLEKSRLLSDRFSAERPKGSFSTLEIQRTEQGDSAMYLCASSLGQGWNTIYFGEGSWLTVV.

The chain couples TRBV4-1 to TRBJ1-3; the D gene is possibly TRBD1 (5 bases). CDR1 and CDR2 from the germline V gene are MGHRA and YSYEKL. V lost 2 bases to trimming and J lost 5 bases, with 10 bases between them. The CDR3 covers 14 residues. CDR3 in amino acids: CASSQQPDRNTIYF. The CDR3 DNA follows: TGCGCCAGCAGCCAACAACCGGACAGAAACACCATATATTTT.

The V gene is TRBV14, the J gene TRBJ2-3; TRBD2 might be the D (5 bases). The CDR3 covers 19 residues. Germline V gives CDR1 SGHDN, CDR2 FVKESK. V was shortened by 0 bases and J by 2 bases, with 21 bases between the two germline ends. CDR3 nucleotides: TGTGCCAGCAGCCAAGATCCGAGCAGGAGGAGTACTAACACAGATACGCAGTATTTT. This sequence encodes CASSQDPSRRSTNTDTQYF.

V is TRBV6-5 and J is TRBJ2-2; tentative D call: TRBD1 (7 bases). V dropped 4 bases and J dropped 5 bases, with 17 bases sitting between them. Germline CDR1 and CDR2: MNHEY and SVGAGI. The CDR3 has 16 amino acids. The CDR3 DNA sequence: TGTGCCAGCAGTTTACAGACAGGGAGGTTTACCGGGGAGCTGTTTTTT. Translation: CASSLQTGRFTGELFF.

CDR3 in DNA: TGTGCCAGCAGTTTCGGAGTTGGGCGGGCCCAAGAGACCCAGTACTTC. Its protein is CASSFGVGRAQETQYF. V is TRBV6-5 and J is TRBJ2-5, with D perhaps TRBD2 (5 bases). CDR3 size: 16 residues. CDR1 and CDR2 from the germline V gene are MNHEY and SVGAGI. Trimming pared 4 bases from V and 1 base from J, leaving 16 bases between.

V usage is TRBV5-1 and J usage is TRBJ1-2; D remains ambiguous. Germline loops: CDR1 SGHRS, CDR2 YFSETQ. This CDR3 region has 15 residues. With 0 bases removed from V and 4 bases from J, the gap between germline ends came to 13 bases. CDR3 DNA: TGCGCCAGCAGCTTGGCCGAGGAATGGGGCTATGGCTACACCTTC. Amino acid sequence: CASSLAEEWGYGYTF.

The CDR3: CSGGADYGYTF. Written as DNA, the CDR3 is TGCAGCGGTGGGGCGGACTATGGCTACACCTTC. The chain recombines TRBV29-1 with TRBJ1-2; possible D gene TRBD1, 5 bases. The CDR3 contains 11 residues. Trimming stripped 7 bases from V and 3 bases from J, with 9 bases between. Germline V gene lookup returns CDR1 SQVTM and CDR2 ANQGSEA.

In its sample, this clone was seen once. The chain is built from TRBV2 and TRBJ1-2; D unresolved. The CDR3 has 12 amino acids. Trimming shortened V by 6 bases and J by 5 bases, and 10 bases separated the two germline ends. Germline V lookup: CDR1 SNHLY, CDR2 FYNNEI. The CDR3 region is CASSYSEYGYTF. The DNA for the CDR3 is TGTGCCAGCAGCTACAGTGAATATGGCTACACCTTC.

The V gene is TRBV7-2, the J gene TRBJ2-7; 8 positions agree with TRBD2. CDR1 SGHTA and CDR2 FQGNSA come from the germline V gene. The CDR3 is 16 residues long. Germline trimming cut 5 bases from V and 3 bases from J; bases unmatched to any gene: 12. In DNA, the CDR3 is TGTGCCAGCAGCGGTTTGGGGACTAGGAGCGGCTACGAGCAGTACTTC. Amino acid sequence: CASSGLGTRSGYEQYF. Supplemented by reference TRBV7-2 and TRBJ2-7, the full variable domain reads GAGVSQSPSNKVTEKGKDVELRCDPISGHTALYWYRQSLGQGLEFLIYFQGNSAPDKSGLPSDRFSAERTGGSVSTLTIQRTQQEDSAVYLCASSGLGTRSGYEQYFGPGTRLTVT.

J is TRBJ2-1 and V is TRBV10-3; 12 nucleotides line up with TRBD2. Germline assignment: CDR1 ENHRY and CDR2 SYGVKD. CDR3 length equals 16 residues. V dropped 4 bases and J dropped 7; count of bases not matched to a gene: 8. The CDR3 DNA is TGTGCCATCAGTGCTTCCGGGACTAGCGGGTCAAATGAGCAGTTCTTC. Its protein is CAISASGTSGSNEQFF.

The V call is TRBV7-9, the J call TRBJ1-1, with 8 bases identical to TRBD1. The ends lost 2 bases at V and 4 bases at J; junction bases unmatched: 12. The germline V gene encodes CDR1 SEHNR and CDR2 FQNEAQ (reference sequence). This CDR3 has 17 amino acids. CDR3 DNA: TGTGCCAGCAGCTTATCCCCCAGGGGGCGCGGCGGCACTGAAGCTTTCTTT. Encoded protein: CASSLSPRGRGGTEAFF.

The chain has TRBV15 and TRBJ1-1; 7 nucleotides line up with TRBD1. V was pared by 0 bases and J by 10 bases, with 5 bases of the junction left unmatched. The germline V gene has CDR1 LNHNV and CDR2 YYDKDF (reference sequence). The CDR3 is 13 amino acids. The CDR3 sequence: CATSRDRTGVAFF. The CDR3 nucleotides read TGTGCCACCAGCAGAGATCGGACAGGAGTAGCTTTCTTT. The full variable domain, rest sourced from reference TRBV15 and TRBJ1-1, is DAMVIQNPRYQVTQFGKPVTLSCSQTLNHNVMYWYQQKSSQAPKLLFHYYDKDFNNEADTPDNFQSRRPNTSFCFLDIRSPGLGDTAMYLCATSRDRTGVAFFGQGTRLTVV.

CDR3 sequence reads: CASSLETGDNSPLHF. DNA for the CDR3: TGTGCCAGCAGCTTGGAGACAGGGGATAATTCACCCCTCCACTTT. The V and J genes are TRBV5-4 and TRBJ1-6; TRBD1 aligns across 8 bases. CDR1 is SGHNT, CDR2 YYREEE, per germline (reference sequence). This CDR3 is 15 amino acids long. V gave up 0 bases and J gave up 5 bases; unmatched junction bases: 1.

V is TRBV11-3 and J is TRBJ2-3; D is ambiguous. Germline V gives CDR1 SGHNT, CDR2 YENEEA. The CDR3 runs 15 residues. V gave up 1 base and J gave up 10 bases, with 18 bases separating them. CDR3 bases: TGTGCCAGCAGCTTAGGCCCCTCTGACCGAGTGCCGCAGTATTTT. Translating it yields CASSLGPSDRVPQYF.

The chain joins TRBV5-1 to TRBJ2-1; 7 positions match TRBD2. After removal of 7 bases from V and 7 bases from J, the junction contained 17 bases not matched to a gene. This CDR3 contains 16 residues. Germline lookup yields CDR1 SGHRS and CDR2 YFSETQ. CDR3 loop: CASYYTTSLRPNEQFF. The CDR3 nucleotides are TGCGCCAGCTACTACACGACTAGCCTTCGACCTAATGAGCAGTTCTTC.

This clone was counted a single time. V gene TRBV7-8 combines with J gene TRBJ2-1; unclear D gene. The V gene lost 0 bases and the J gene lost 4 bases, with 10 bases spanning the gap. This CDR3 spans 15 amino acids. Germline V gene sequence: CDR1 SGHVS, CDR2 FQNEAQ. DNA for the CDR3: TGTGCCAGCAGCTTAGCGGACCCTAGGTACAATGAGCAGTTCTTC. Translated: CASSLADPRYNEQFF.